This T cell receptor beta chain was captured by sequencing in a study of cytomegalovirus exposure and HLA in healthy donors. Overall study findings and caveats: The study had only CMV serostatus as immune exposure information.

Remarks on this clone: Its antigen is unidentified.

This cohort consisted of healthy bone marrow donors. With 60 Vbeta and 13 Jbeta primers, the PCR was carried out. Some clones are missing from TCRdb's copy, which holds only in-frame ones; the method was immunoSEQ multiplex PCR. The sample includes 120,000 to 150,000 clones, about three quarters of them seen just once. V lost 6 bases to trimming and J lost 4 bases; unmatched junction nucleotides: 3. This CDR3 is built from 13 residues. Germline assignment: CDR1 MDHEN and CDR2 SYDVKM. This sequence originates from a male donor in good health and CMV-seropositive. This chain joins TRBV28 and TRBJ2-1, with 7 bases aligning to TRBD1. What was sequenced was PBMCs. The CDR3 reads CASSTTGYNEQFF. In DNA form, the CDR3 reads TGTGCCAGCAGCACGACAGGGTACAATGAGCAGTTCTTC.